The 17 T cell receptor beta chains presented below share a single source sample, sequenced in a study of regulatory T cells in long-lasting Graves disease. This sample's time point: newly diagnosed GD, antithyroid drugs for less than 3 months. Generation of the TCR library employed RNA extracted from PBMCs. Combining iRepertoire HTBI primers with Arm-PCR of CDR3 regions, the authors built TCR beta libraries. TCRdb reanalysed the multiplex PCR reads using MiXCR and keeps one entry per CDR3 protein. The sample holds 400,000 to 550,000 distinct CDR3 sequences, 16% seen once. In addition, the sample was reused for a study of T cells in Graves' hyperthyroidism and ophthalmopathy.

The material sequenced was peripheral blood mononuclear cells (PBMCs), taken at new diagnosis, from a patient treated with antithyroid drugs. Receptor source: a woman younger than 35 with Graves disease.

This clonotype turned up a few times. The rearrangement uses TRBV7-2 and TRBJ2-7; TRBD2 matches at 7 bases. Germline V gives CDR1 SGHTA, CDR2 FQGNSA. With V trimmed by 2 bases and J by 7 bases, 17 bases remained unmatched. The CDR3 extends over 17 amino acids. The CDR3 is CASSLSVRGRGLGEQYF. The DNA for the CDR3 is TGTGCCAGCAGCTTATCGGTGAGAGGGAGGGGACTTGGGGAGCAGTACTTC.

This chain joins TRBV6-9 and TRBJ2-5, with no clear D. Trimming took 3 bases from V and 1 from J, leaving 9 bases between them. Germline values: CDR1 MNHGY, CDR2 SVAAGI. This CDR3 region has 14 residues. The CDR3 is CASSYSSLQETQYF. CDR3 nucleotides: TGTGCCAGCAGTTACTCCAGCCTCCAAGAGACCCAGTACTTC.

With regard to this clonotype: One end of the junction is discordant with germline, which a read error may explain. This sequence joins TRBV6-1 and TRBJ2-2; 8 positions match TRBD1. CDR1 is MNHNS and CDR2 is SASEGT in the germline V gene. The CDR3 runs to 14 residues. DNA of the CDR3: TGTGCCAGCTGGTACAGGGGGAGCACCGGGGAGCTGGTTTTT. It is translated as CASWYRGSTGELVF.

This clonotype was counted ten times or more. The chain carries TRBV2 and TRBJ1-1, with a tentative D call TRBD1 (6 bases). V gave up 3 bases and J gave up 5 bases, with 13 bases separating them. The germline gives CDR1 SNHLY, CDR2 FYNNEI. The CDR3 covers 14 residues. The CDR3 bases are TGTGCCAGCAGTGATCTGGGGGCAGGGACTGAAGCTTTCTTT. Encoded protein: CASSDLGAGTEAFF.

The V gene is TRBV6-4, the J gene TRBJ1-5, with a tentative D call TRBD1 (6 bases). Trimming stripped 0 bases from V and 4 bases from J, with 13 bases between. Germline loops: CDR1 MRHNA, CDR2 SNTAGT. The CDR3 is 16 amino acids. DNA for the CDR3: TGTGCCAGCAGTGACTCGGTCAGGGGATGGAATCAGCCCCAGCATTTT. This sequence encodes CASSDSVRGWNQPQHF.

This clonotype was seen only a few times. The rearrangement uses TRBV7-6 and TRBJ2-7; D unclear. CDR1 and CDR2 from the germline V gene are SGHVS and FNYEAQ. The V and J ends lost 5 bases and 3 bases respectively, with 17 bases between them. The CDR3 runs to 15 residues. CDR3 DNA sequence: TGTGCCAGCAGCGAGCCTGGGCAGCTTGGCTACGAGCAGTACTTC. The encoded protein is CASSEPGQLGYEQYF.

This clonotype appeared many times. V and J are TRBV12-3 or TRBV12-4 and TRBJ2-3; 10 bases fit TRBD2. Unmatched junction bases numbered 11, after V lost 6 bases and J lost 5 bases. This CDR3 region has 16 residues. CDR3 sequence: CASRPPRTSGLDTQYF. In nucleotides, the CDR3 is TGTGCCAGCAGGCCGCCTCGGACTAGCGGACTAGATACGCAGTATTTT.

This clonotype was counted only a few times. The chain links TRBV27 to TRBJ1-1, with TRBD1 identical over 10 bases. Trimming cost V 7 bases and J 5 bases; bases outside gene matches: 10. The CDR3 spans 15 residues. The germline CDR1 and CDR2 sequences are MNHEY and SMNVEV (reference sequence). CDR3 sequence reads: CASTSGTGVWTEAFF. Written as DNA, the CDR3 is TGTGCCAGCACCTCAGGGACAGGGGTATGGACTGAAGCTTTCTTT.

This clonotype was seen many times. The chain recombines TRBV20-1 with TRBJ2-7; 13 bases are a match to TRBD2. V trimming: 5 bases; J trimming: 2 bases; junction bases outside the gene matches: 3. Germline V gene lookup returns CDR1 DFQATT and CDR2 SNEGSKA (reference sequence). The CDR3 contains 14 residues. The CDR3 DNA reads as TGCAGTGCTGCAACTAGCGGGAGGGCCTACGAGCAGTACTTC. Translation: CSAATSGRAYEQYF.

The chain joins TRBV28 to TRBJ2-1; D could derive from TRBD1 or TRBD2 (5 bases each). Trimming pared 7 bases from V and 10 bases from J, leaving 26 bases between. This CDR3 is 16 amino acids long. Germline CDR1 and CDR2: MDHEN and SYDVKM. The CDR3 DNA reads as TGTGCCAGCATTCCATCCGCCGGGACGGACTCCTACGAGCAGTTCTTC. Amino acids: CASIPSAGTDSYEQFF. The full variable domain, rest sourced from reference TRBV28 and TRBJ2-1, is DVKVTQSSRYLVKRTGEKVFLECVQDMDHENMFWYRQDPGLGLRLIYFSYDVKMKEKGDIPEGYSVSREKKERFSLILESASTNQTSMYLCASIPSAGTDSYEQFFGPGTRLTVL.

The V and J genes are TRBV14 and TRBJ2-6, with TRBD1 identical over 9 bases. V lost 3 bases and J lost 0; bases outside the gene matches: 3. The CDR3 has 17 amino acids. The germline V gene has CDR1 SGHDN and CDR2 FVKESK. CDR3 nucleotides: TGTGCCAGCAGCCATGGACAGGGGAACTCTGGGGCCAACGTCCTGACTTTC. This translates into CASSHGQGNSGANVLTF.

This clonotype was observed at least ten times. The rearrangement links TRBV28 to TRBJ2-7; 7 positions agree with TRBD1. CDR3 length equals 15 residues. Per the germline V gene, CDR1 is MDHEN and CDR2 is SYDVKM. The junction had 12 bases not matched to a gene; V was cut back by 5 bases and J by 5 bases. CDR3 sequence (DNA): TGTGCCAGCAGTCCCGAGACAGGGTACGCCCACGAGCAGTACTTC. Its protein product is CASSPETGYAHEQYF.

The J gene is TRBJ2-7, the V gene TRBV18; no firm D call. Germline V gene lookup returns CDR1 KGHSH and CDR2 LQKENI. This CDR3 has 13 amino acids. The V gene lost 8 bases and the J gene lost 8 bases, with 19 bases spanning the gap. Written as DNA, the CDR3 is TGTGCCAGCGTCCCTCAGGAAGTTGGCCAGCAGTACTTC. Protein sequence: CASVPQEVGQQYF.

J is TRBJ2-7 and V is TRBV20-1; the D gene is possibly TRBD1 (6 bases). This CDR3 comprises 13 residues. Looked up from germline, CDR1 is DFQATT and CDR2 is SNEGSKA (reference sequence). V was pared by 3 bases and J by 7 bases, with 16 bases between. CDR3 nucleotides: TGCAGTGCTAGGAGACTCAGGGGTTGGGAGCAGTACTTC. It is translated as CSARRLRGWEQYF.

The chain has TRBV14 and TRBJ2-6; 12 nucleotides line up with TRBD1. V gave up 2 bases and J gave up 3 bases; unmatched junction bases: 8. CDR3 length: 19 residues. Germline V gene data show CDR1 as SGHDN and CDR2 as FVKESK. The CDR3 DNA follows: TGTGCCAGCAGCCAACCGGGACAGGGGGCGTTTGGTGGGGCCAACGTCCTGACTTTC. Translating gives CASSQPGQGAFGGANVLTF.

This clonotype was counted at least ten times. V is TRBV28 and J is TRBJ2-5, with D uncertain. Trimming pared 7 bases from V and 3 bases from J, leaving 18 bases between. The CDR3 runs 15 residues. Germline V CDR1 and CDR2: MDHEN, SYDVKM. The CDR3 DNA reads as TGTGCCAGCACCTCCCCGGATGCCTCTGAAGAGACCCAGTACTTC. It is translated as CASTSPDASEETQYF. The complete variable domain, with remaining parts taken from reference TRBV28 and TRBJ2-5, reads DVKVTQSSRYLVKRTGEKVFLECVQDMDHENMFWYRQDPGLGLRLIYFSYDVKMKEKGDIPEGYSVSREKKERFSLILESASTNQTSMYLCASTSPDASEETQYFGPGTRLLVL.

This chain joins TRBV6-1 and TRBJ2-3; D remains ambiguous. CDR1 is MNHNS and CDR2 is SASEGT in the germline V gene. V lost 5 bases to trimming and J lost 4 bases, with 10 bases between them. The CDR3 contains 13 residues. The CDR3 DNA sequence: TGTGCCAGCAGTAAGCAGGCGTCAGATACGCAGTATTTT. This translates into CASSKQASDTQYF.